The 15 T cell receptor beta chains below all came from one sample that was sequenced in a study of cytotoxic CD8 clonotypes in ibrutinib-treated CLL. Clones were read by immunoSEQ multiplex PCR, and TCRdb kept only the in-frame ones, dropping some. Among tens of thousands of clones listed, about four fifths were seen once. This material consisted of PBMCs, taken after 12 months of ibrutinib treatment. These receptors were collected from a human donor with chronic lymphocytic leukemia.

This clone was counted between two and nine times. The chain has TRBV7-9 and TRBJ2-6; 10 nucleotides line up with TRBD1. CDR3 length equals 19 residues. With V trimmed by 1 base and J by 0 bases, 6 bases remained unmatched. Germline V gives CDR1 SEHNR, CDR2 FQNEAQ (reference sequence). The CDR3 nucleotides read TGTGCCAGCAGCTTAGGCCCCGGGACAGGGGACTCTGGGGCCAACGTCCTGACTTTC. Translating it yields CASSLGPGTGDSGANVLTF.

This clone turned up a few times. This chain uses TRBV19 with TRBJ1-2; weak D call: TRBD1 (5 bases). The CDR3 consists of 14 residues. Per germline, CDR1 LNHDA and CDR2 SQIVND (reference sequence). Trimming took 7 bases from V and 4 from J, leaving 16 bases between them. CDR3 sequence (DNA): TGTGCCAGTACCCCTCAGTCAGGGAGCTATGGCTACACCTTC. Protein product: CASTPQSGSYGYTF.

The CDR3 DNA reads as TGTGCCAGCAGTGAGGAGGGCTGGGTCACTGAAGCTTTCTTT. Amino acids: CASSEEGWVTEAFF. The V call is TRBV2, the J call TRBJ1-1; no clear D gene. Trimming took off 3 bases at V and 4 bases at J, with 12 bases between the two ends. The CDR3 is 14 amino acids. CDR1 and CDR2 (germline): SNHLY, FYNNEI. The full variable domain, with the rest looked up from reference TRBV2 and TRBJ1-1, is EPEVTQTPSHQVTQMGQEVILRCVPISNHLYFYWYRQILGQKVEFLVSFYNNEISEKSEIFDDQFSVERPDGSNFTLKIRSTKLEDSAMYFCASSEEGWVTEAFFGQGTRLTVV.

J is TRBJ1-5 and V is TRBV5-5; D not resolved. Germline V gene data show CDR1 as SGHKS and CDR2 as YYEKEE (reference sequence). V dropped 0 bases and J dropped 5 bases, with 12 bases sitting between them. This CDR3 spans 15 amino acids. The CDR3 region is CASSLGRELYQPQHF. The CDR3 region has the DNA TGTGCCAGCAGCTTGGGTAGGGAGTTGTATCAGCCCCAGCATTTT.

This clone has a handful of counts. This rearrangement joins TRBV4-3 to TRBJ1-1, with D perhaps matching TRBD1 (5 bases). Germline CDR1 is LGHNA and CDR2 is YSLEER. Deletions cut 4 bases from V and 9 bases from J, with 15 bases between. There are 13 residues in the CDR3. The chain's CDR3 is CASSPPEGTKAFF. The DNA for the CDR3 is TGCGCCAGCAGCCCCCCAGAGGGGACCAAAGCTTTCTTT.

This chain joins TRBV5-1 and TRBJ1-1, with 8 bases that match TRBD1. Germline CDR1 reads SGHRS; CDR2 reads YFSETQ. The CDR3 consists of 16 residues. V lost 3 bases to trimming and J lost 0 bases; unmatched junction nucleotides: 7. The CDR3 sequence is CASSSANRGVNTEAFF. CDR3 in DNA: TGCGCCAGCAGCTCGGCGAACAGGGGGGTGAACACTGAAGCTTTCTTT.

Here the CDR3 reads CASSLDPGPLGDEQFF. CDR3 sequence (DNA): TGCGCCAGCAGCTTGGACCCGGGCCCCCTGGGGGATGAGCAGTTCTTC. V and J are TRBV5-1 and TRBJ2-1, with D perhaps assigned TRBD1 or TRBD2 (5 bases each). This CDR3 is 16 amino acids long. Germline lookup yields CDR1 SGHRS and CDR2 YFSETQ. V gave up 0 bases and J gave up 8 bases, with 18 bases separating them.

There are a few counts of this clone. The rearrangement uses TRBV6-5 and TRBJ1-5; 7 positions agree with TRBD1. Germline-derived CDR1 and CDR2 are MNHEY and SVGAGI. The J segment lost 5 bases and the V segment lost 2 bases, leaving 3 bases of the junction unmatched. The CDR3 totals 14 residues. CDR3 nucleotide sequence: TGTGCCAGCAGTTACACAGGGGTACATCAGCCCCAGCATTTT. Residues: CASSYTGVHQPQHF.

This clone has only one observation. The rearrangement joins TRBV11-2 to TRBJ2-3; the D gene could be TRBD1 or TRBD2 (5 bases each). The germline V gene encodes CDR1 SGHAT and CDR2 FQNNGV. Trimming pared 1 base from V and 2 bases from J, leaving 16 bases between. The CDR3 has 17 amino acids. The DNA for the CDR3 is TGTGCCAGCAGCTTAGGGGGGTTTAGGGCACTCACAGATACGCAGTATTTT. This codes for CASSLGGFRALTDTQYF.

In this sample, this clone turned up once. The V and J genes are TRBV5-8 and TRBJ2-3; possible D gene TRBD1, 5 bases. Trimming removed 2 bases from V and 4 bases from J, with 8 bases in between. Germline CDR1 reads SGHTS; CDR2 reads YDEGEE. CDR3 length equals 13 residues. The CDR3 DNA is TGTGCCAGCAGCTTCACAGGAGCAGATACGCAGTATTTT. Translated, it gives CASSFTGADTQYF.

CDR3 region: CASSQIQGGQETQYF. The DNA of the CDR3 is TGTGCCAGCAGCCAAATTCAGGGGGGGCAAGAGACCCAGTACTTC. The chain couples TRBV6-1 to TRBJ2-5; D might be TRBD1 or TRBD2, each matching 7 bases. Germline V gene lookup returns CDR1 MNHNS and CDR2 SASEGT. Trimming stripped 6 bases from V and 2 bases from J, with 16 bases between. The CDR3 is 15 residues long.

The gene calls are TRBV19 and TRBJ1-2; D is unclear. The CDR3 consists of 15 residues. Germline assignment: CDR1 LNHDA and CDR2 SQIVND (reference sequence). Trimming removed 1 base at V and 0 bases at J, with 9 bases between. In DNA form, the CDR3 reads TGTGCCAGTAGTATAGGGGCTGAAGCTAACTATGGCTACACCTTC. Translating gives CASSIGAEANYGYTF.

This chain links TRBV7-9 with TRBJ2-7; 7 bases are a match to TRBD2. The CDR3 is made up of 15 amino acids. Germline V lookup: CDR1 SEHNR, CDR2 FQNEAQ (reference sequence). V trimming: 5 bases; J trimming: 2 bases; junction bases outside the gene matches: 9. DNA for the CDR3: TGTGCCAGCAGCCGGGGGACTACCGGGACCTACGAGCAGTACTTC. Translation: CASSRGTTGTYEQYF.

V usage is TRBV7-2 and J usage is TRBJ2-1; D is possibly TRBD1 or TRBD2 (5 bases each). The V end was cut by 7 bases, the J end by 4 bases, with 17 bases between. The CDR3 contains 15 residues. CDR1 and CDR2 (germline): SGHTA, FQGNSA. CDR3 amino acids: CASTIGLGGYNEQFF. CDR3 nucleotides: TGTGCCAGCACCATCGGCCTTGGGGGATACAATGAGCAGTTCTTC.

This clone was found a few times. This rearrangement joins TRBV6-1 to TRBJ2-3; a possible D gene is TRBD1 (5 bases). The germline gives CDR1 MNHNS, CDR2 SASEGT. V was shortened by 3 bases and J by 1 base, with 11 bases between the two germline ends. This CDR3 spans 15 amino acids. The DNA of the CDR3 is TGTGCCAGCAGTGATTCCAGGGATCGCACAGATACGCAGTATTTT. Amino acid sequence: CASSDSRDRTDTQYF.